Listed below are T cell receptor beta chains from one sample, sequenced in a study of cytomegalovirus exposure and HLA in healthy donors. The method was immunoSEQ multiplex PCR; TCRdb's version includes in-frame clones alone and lacks a portion of them. The sample consists of about 98,000 clones, about two thirds of them appearing once. What was sequenced was PBMCs. Receptors were obtained from a female donor in good health and CMV-seronegative. CDR3s include the opening cysteine and the closing phenylalanine or tryptophan. A D gene is named only where the DNA matches it firmly. Clone size is not always given. Where it is, it says once, few, many or a class for expanded clones.

j_call,v_call,d_call,cdr3_length,clone_size,cdr3_aa,cdr3_nt
TRBJ2-7,TRBV9,.,15,.,CASSVATGLSYEQYF,TGTGCCAGCAGCGTAGCTACAGGGTTGTCCTACGAGCAGTACTTC
TRBJ2-5,TRBV27,TRBD1,16,.,CASSSAGTGPQETQYF,TGTGCCAGCAGTTCCGCCGGGACAGGGCCTCAAGAGACCCAGTACTTC
TRBJ2-7,TRBV14,.,13,once,CASSQVHSYEQYF,TGTGCCAGCAGCCAAGTTCACTCCTACGAGCAGTACTTC
TRBJ1-5,TRBV7-6,.,15,few,CASSLAAGVNQPQHF,TGTGCCAGCAGCTTAGCGGCGGGCGTTAATCAGCCCCAGCATTTT
TRBJ2-3,TRBV7-9,.,15,few,CASSPPGVSTDAQYF,TGTGCCAGCAGCCCCCCAGGGGTAAGCACAGATGCGCAGTATTTT
TRBJ2-1,TRBV5-6,.,13,few,CASSPPLADEQFF,TGTGCCAGCAGCCCACCACTAGCTGATGAGCAGTTCTTC
TRBJ1-2,TRBV4-1,.,13,few,CASSQDLEWGYTF,TGCGCCAGCAGCCAAGATCTGGAGTGGGGCTACACCTTC
TRBJ2-1,TRBV5-4,TRBD1,14,.,CASSLKDRYNEQFF,TGTGCCAGCAGCCTGAAGGACAGGTACAATGAGCAGTTCTTC
TRBJ1-1,TRBV7-9,.,16,.,CSSSFGPERMNTEAFF,TGTTCCAGCAGCTTTGGGCCAGAAAGGATGAACACTGAAGCTTTCTTT
TRBJ2-5,TRBV11-3,TRBD2,16,.,CASSLAPSGGVETQYF,TGTGCCAGCAGCTTAGCCCCTAGCGGGGGGGTAGAGACCCAGTACTTC
TRBJ2-6,TRBV29-1,TRBD2,17,.,CSVPSSGLSSGANVLTF,TGCAGCGTTCCGTCTAGCGGGTTAAGCTCTGGGGCCAACGTCCTGACTTTC
TRBJ2-2,TRBV5-4,TRBD2,15,.,CASSFGGADTGELFF,TGTGCCAGCAGCTTCGGGGGGGCTGACACCGGGGAGCTGTTTTTT
TRBJ2-2,TRBV18,TRBD2,16,.,CASSPVGGANTGELFF,TGTGCCAGCTCCCCCGTGGGGGGGGCGAACACCGGGGAGCTGTTTTTT
TRBJ2-3,TRBV4-2,TRBD2,15,.,CASSQTGGSTDTQYF,TGTGCCAGCAGCCAGACGGGGGGGAGCACAGATACGCAGTATTTT
TRBJ2-1,TRBV7-9,TRBD2,15,.,CASSLGLAGGNEQFF,TGTGCCAGCAGCTTAGGTCTAGCGGGGGGCAATGAGCAGTTCTTC
TRBJ2-3,TRBV29-1,TRBD1,12,.,CDRGQSTDTQYF,TGCGACAGGGGCCAGAGCACAGATACGCAGTATTTT
TRBJ2-1,TRBV29-1,TRBD2,17,.,CSVDPSQGLAGGWEQFF,TGCAGCGTTGATCCCAGCCAGGGACTAGCGGGAGGATGGGAACAGTTCTTC
TRBJ1-1,TRBV29-1,TRBD1,13,.,CSVETGGTTEAFF,TGCAGCGTTGAAACAGGGGGTACCACTGAAGCTTTCTTT
TRBJ1-1,TRBV7-9,TRBD1,16,.,CASSSRAGGEDTEAFF,TGTGCCAGCAGCTCTAGAGCAGGGGGCGAAGACACTGAAGCTTTCTTT
TRBJ2-1,TRBV9,.,11,.,CASSPGNEQFF,TGTGCCAGCAGCCCAGGGAATGAGCAGTTCTTC
TRBJ2-3,TRBV11-2,.,15,.,CASSSPDAGTDTQYF,TGTGCCAGCAGCTCCCCGGATGCGGGCACAGATACGCAGTATTTT
TRBJ2-3,TRBV13,.,13,.,CASSASPTDTQYF,TGTGCCAGCAGCGCGTCCCCCACAGATACGCAGTATTTT
TRBJ1-6,TRBV5-1,TRBD1,15,few,CASSPSGGWDSPLHF,TGCGCCAGCAGCCCCTCAGGGGGCTGGGATTCACCCCTCCACTTT
TRBJ1-1,TRBV10-2,.,13,.,CASSVVREREAFF,TGCGCCAGCAGTGTGGTCCGGGAGAGGGAAGCTTTCTTT
TRBJ2-1,TRBV30,.,12,.,CAWSGGAAEQFF,TGTGCCTGGAGTGGAGGAGCGGCTGAGCAGTTCTTC
TRBJ2-2,TRBV5-6,.,13,medium-sized,CASSLVAAEELFF,TGTGCCAGCAGCTTGGTAGCCGCGGAGGAGCTGTTTTTT
TRBJ2-7,TRBV27,TRBD2,16,.,CASSFQASGRAYEQYF,TGTGCCAGCAGTTTCCAGGCTAGCGGGAGAGCCTACGAGCAGTACTTC
TRBJ1-1,TRBV2,TRBD1,13,few,CASSGGRGNEAFF,TGTGCCAGCAGTGGAGGCAGGGGGAATGAAGCTTTCTTT